These 11 T cell receptor beta chains were sequenced from one sample in a study of blood T cell repertoires in COVID-19. Only in-frame clones appear in the TCRdb table, and some are missing; sequencing was by immunoSEQ multiplex PCR. The data show more than 85,000 clones, about 91% seen once. The specimen sequenced was peripheral blood. These receptors all come from a man aged 45-65 years with COVID-19, enrolled during active disease.

The sample holds one count of this clone. The V call is TRBV6-4, the J call TRBJ2-1; 12 nucleotides match TRBD2. Germline V gene data show CDR1 as MRHNA and CDR2 as SNTAGT. Unmatched junction bases numbered 1, after V lost 4 bases and J lost 3 bases. This CDR3 comprises 15 residues. This CDR3 reads CASSGLAGDYNEQFF. CDR3 bases: TGTGCCAGCAGTGGACTAGCGGGGGACTACAATGAGCAGTTCTTC.

The J gene is TRBJ2-1, the V gene TRBV15, with a tentative D call TRBD1 (6 bases). CDR1 LNHNV and CDR2 YYDKDF come from the germline V gene (reference sequence). The length of the CDR3 is 13 residues. The V gene lost 3 bases and the J gene lost 10 bases, with 13 bases spanning the gap. In DNA, the CDR3 is TGTGCCACCAGCAGGAAACAGGGCGGAGAGCAGTTCTTC. As protein: CATSRKQGGEQFF.

This chain joins TRBV4-1 and TRBJ2-2, with D possibly matching TRBD2 (5 bases). Between the trimmed V and J ends, which lost 2 bases and 1 base, there was a span of 14 bases. The germline V gene has CDR1 MGHRA and CDR2 YSYEKL. The CDR3 is made up of 17 amino acids. The CDR3 region is CASSQSPALGNTGELFF. DNA for the CDR3: TGCGCCAGCAGCCAATCACCGGCACTAGGGAACACCGGGGAGCTGTTTTTT.

The chain carries TRBV28 and TRBJ2-3, with 13 nucleotides matching TRBD2. The V and J ends lost 3 bases and 6 bases, in that order; junction bases with no gene match: 9. The CDR3 sequence is 17 residues long. The V gene's germline CDR1 is MDHEN and CDR2 SYDVKM. For the CDR3, the DNA is TGTGCCAGCAGTTTTCGGACTAGCGGGGGCCCCTTCGATACGCAGTATTTT. The encoded protein is CASSFRTSGGPFDTQYF.

The chain links TRBV21-1 to TRBJ2-7; the D call TRBD2 from the table was never checked on the DNA. TRBV21-1 is a recognized pseudogene. CDR3 size: 15 residues. The CDR3 DNA reads as TGTGCCAGCAGCAAAGGTACCGTGAGCTCCTACGAGCAGTACTTC. It yields the protein CASSKGTVSSYEQYF.

The chain couples TRBV25-1 to TRBJ2-3; a possible D gene is TRBD2 (5 bases). This CDR3 is built from 14 residues. Per germline, CDR1 MGHDK and CDR2 SYGVNS. The germline V and J ends were trimmed by 7 bases and 6 bases, with 17 bases remaining between them. The CDR3 nucleotides are TGTGCCAGCACCACCAACCGGGGTGAGGATACGCAGTATTTT. Translation: CASTTNRGEDTQYF.

This chain joins TRBV5-1 and TRBJ2-7, with TRBD2 matching over 15 bases. With V trimmed by 4 bases and J by 4 bases, 12 bases remained unmatched. The CDR3 runs 18 residues. Germline values: CDR1 SGHRS, CDR2 YFSETQ. The CDR3 here is CASSIGLAGGPMVYEQYF. The CDR3 coding sequence is TGCGCCAGCAGCATCGGACTAGCGGGGGGGCCAATGGTATACGAGCAGTACTTC.

The gene calls are TRBV7-3 and TRBJ2-1, with a tentative D call TRBD2 (6 bases). The CDR3 consists of 13 residues. The V end was cut by 5 bases, the J end by 3 bases, with 8 bases between. Looked up from germline, CDR1 is SGHTA and CDR2 is FQGTGA. In DNA, the CDR3 is TGTGCCAGCAGCGCGGGGTTCTACAATGAGCAGTTCTTC. It translates to CASSAGFYNEQFF.

V and J are TRBV9 and TRBJ2-7, with TRBD1 matching over 8 bases. J gave up 2 bases and V 3 bases, and 10 bases lay outside the gene matches. Germline V lookup: CDR1 SGDLS, CDR2 YYNGEE. The CDR3 has 16 residues. As DNA, the CDR3 is TGTGCCAGCAGCGCCGGCCGGGACAGGAGCCCCTACGAGCAGTACTTC. This gives the protein CASSAGRDRSPYEQYF. The entire variable domain, with the rest obtained from reference TRBV9 and TRBJ2-7, is as follows: DSGVTQTPKHLITATGQRVTLRCSPRSGDLSVYWYQQSLDQGLQFLIQYYNGEERAKGNILERFSAQQFPDLHSELNLSSLELGDSALYFCASSAGRDRSPYEQYFGPGTRLTVT.

This clone was recorded once. The genes are TRBV29-1 and TRBJ1-4; 9 bases are shared with TRBD1. The CDR3 sequence is 16 residues long. The germline CDR1 and CDR2 sequences are SQVTM and ANQGSEA. V was clipped by 5 bases and J by 0 bases; unmatched bases: 7. The CDR3 DNA follows: TGCAGCGTTACAGGGGGCTTCGGGGCAACTAATGAAAAACTGTTTTTT. Protein: CSVTGGFGATNEKLFF. Looking up the rest from reference TRBV29-1 and TRBJ1-4 gives the full variable domain: SAVISQKPSRDICQRGTSLTIQCQVDSQVTMMFWYRQQPGQSLTLIATANQGSEATYESGFVIDKFPISRPNLTFSTLTVSNMSPEDSSIYLCSVTGGFGATNEKLFFGSGTQLSVL.

The chain links TRBV19 to TRBJ1-1; the match to TRBD1 covers 7 bases. The CDR3 is 18 residues long. Germline V gene lookup returns CDR1 LNHDA and CDR2 SQIVND (reference sequence). Germline trimming cut 5 bases from V and 4 bases from J; bases unmatched to any gene: 19. In DNA form, the CDR3 reads TGTGCCAGTAGTCCCAGAAATCCCGGGACAGAGGATGGCACTGAAGCTTTCTTT. Translation: CASSPRNPGTEDGTEAFF.